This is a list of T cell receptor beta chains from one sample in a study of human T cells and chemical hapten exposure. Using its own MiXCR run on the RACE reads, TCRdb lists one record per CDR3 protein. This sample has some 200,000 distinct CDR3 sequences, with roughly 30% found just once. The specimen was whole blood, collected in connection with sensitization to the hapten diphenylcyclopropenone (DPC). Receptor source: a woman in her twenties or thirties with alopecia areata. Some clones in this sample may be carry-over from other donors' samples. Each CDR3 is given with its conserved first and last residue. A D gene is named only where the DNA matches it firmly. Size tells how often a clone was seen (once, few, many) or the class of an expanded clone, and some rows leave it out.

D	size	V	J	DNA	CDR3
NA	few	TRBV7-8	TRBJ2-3	TGTGCCAGCAGCTTACGACTCACAGATACGCAGTATTTT	CASSLRLTDTQYF
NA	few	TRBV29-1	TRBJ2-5	TGCAGCGTTGATCCTCGGGAGCAAGAGACCCAGTACTTC	CSVDPREQETQYF
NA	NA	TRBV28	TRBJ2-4	TGTGCCAGCGGCCTAGCCAAAAACATTCAGTACTTC	CASGLAKNIQYF
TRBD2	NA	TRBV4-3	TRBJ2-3	TGCGCCAGCAGCCTATCCGGGACTAGTCCAGATACGCAGTATTTT	CASSLSGTSPDTQYF
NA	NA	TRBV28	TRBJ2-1	TGTGCCAGCGGGTTCCCTAGGGGGACCTACAATGAGCAGTTCTTC	CASGFPRGTYNEQFF
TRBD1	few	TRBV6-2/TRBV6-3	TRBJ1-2	TGTGCCACCACCGAGAACAGGGGTAATGGCTACACCTTC	CATTENRGNGYTF
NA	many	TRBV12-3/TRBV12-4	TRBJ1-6	TGTGCCAGCAGTCCGATGATGGGACCAGGATCACCCCTCCACTTT	CASSPMMGPGSPLHF
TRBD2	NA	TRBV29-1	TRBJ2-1	TGCAGCGGTGGGACTAGCGGGGGCTCCTACAATGAGCAGTTCTTC	CSGGTSGGSYNEQFF
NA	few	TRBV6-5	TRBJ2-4	TGTGCCAGCGCCGCCGTAGGTAGCAACATTCAGTACTTC	CASAAVGSNIQYF
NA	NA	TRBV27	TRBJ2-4	TGTGCCAGCAGAGAGGCCGGTATAGCCAAAAACATTCAGTACTTC	CASREAGIAKNIQYF
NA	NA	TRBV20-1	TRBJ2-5	TGCAGTGCTAGTATTTTGGATCTGGAGACCCAGTACTTC	CSASILDLETQYF
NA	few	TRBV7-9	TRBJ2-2	TGTGCCAGCAGCTTCGGGACGGTGAACACCGGGGAGCTGTTTTTT	CASSFGTVNTGELFF
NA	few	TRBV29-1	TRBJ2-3	TGCAGCGTTTTCACAGATACGCAGTATTTT	CSVFTDTQYF
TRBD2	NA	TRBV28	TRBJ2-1	TGTGCCAGCAGTTCCCACGATCGAGCGGGGGGGCCTGAGCAGTTCTTC	CASSSHDRAGGPEQFF
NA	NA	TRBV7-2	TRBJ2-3	TGTGCCAGCAGCTTAGCAAGGGGGTTAACAGATACGCAGTATTTT	CASSLARGLTDTQYF
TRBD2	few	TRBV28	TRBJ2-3	TGTGCCAGCAGCCATTTGAGCGGGAGGGGGGGAGATACGCAGTATTTT	CASSHLSGRGGDTQYF
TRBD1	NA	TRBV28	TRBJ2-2	TGTGCCAGCAGTTTCAAGGGGGCGACCGGGGAGCTGTTTTTT	CASSFKGATGELFF
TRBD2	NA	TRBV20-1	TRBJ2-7	TGCAGTGCTAGGGTACTAGCGGGAGCGTCCTACGAGCAGTACTTC	CSARVLAGASYEQYF
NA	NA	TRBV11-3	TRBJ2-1	TGTGCCAGCAGCTTAGGAGCGACGTCCTACAATGAGCAGTTCTTC	CASSLGATSYNEQFF
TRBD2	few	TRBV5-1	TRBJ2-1	TGCGCCAGCAGCTATAAACTAGCGGGAGTCGGCAATGAGCAGTTCTTC	CASSYKLAGVGNEQFF
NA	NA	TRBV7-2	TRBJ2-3	TGTGCCAGCAGCTTAGGTGGGAGTGAGTATACGCAGTATTTT	CASSLGGSEYTQYF
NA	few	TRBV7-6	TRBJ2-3	TGTGCCAGCAGCTTATTCCCCACAGATACGCAGTATTTT	CASSLFPTDTQYF
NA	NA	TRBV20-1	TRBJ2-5	TGCAGTGCTAGTAGGCAGGGGCGGGAGACCCAGTACTTC	CSASRQGRETQYF
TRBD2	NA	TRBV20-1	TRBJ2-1	TGCAGTGCTAGAGGGGGTCTAGCGGGGCTTAGCTCCTACAATGAGCAGTTCTTC	CSARGGLAGLSSYNEQFF
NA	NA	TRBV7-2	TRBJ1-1	TGTGCCAGCAGCCTCTCCGGGGATGAAGTCACTGAAGCTTTCTTT	CASSLSGDEVTEAFF
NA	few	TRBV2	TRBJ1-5	TGTGCCAGCAGTGAGGTTGGGGGGGCTCAGCCCCAGCATTTT	CASSEVGGAQPQHF
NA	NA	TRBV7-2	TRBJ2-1	TGTGCCAGCAGGGAAAAGACAGGTATCTCATACAATGAGCAGTTCTTC	CASREKTGISYNEQFF
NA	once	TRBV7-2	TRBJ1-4	TGTGCCAGCGCAATGCGTTCAGTACTCGCTAATGAAAAACTGTTTTTT	CASAMRSVLANEKLFF
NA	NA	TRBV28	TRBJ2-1	TGTGCCAGAACCCCAGGGGCAGGACGGAGGAATGAGCAGTTCTTC	CARTPGAGRRNEQFF
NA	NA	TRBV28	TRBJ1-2	TGTGCCAGCAGCAACGGGTTTTATGGCTACACCTTC	CASSNGFYGYTF